This record covers a single T cell receptor (beta chain). At one boundary the junction diverges from the germline segment, which might be a read error. The PCR had 60 Vbeta and 13 Jbeta primers. Some clones are missing from TCRdb's copy, which holds only in-frame ones; the method was immunoSEQ multiplex PCR. The data contain fewer than 150,000 clones, around four fifths of them singletons. These data originate in a study of cytomegalovirus exposure and HLA in healthy donors. The CDR3 length is 14 residues. The germline V gene has CDR1 SEHNR and CDR2 FQNEAQ (reference sequence). The chain links TRBV7-9 to TRBJ1-1; D uncertain. This clonotype was sampled from a man aged 25 to 40 in good health. The sequenced material came from PBMCs. The CDR3 region has the DNA TGTTCCAGCAGCTCCCCGAGTATGAACACTGAAGCTTTCTTT. Translating it yields CSSSSPSMNTEAFF.